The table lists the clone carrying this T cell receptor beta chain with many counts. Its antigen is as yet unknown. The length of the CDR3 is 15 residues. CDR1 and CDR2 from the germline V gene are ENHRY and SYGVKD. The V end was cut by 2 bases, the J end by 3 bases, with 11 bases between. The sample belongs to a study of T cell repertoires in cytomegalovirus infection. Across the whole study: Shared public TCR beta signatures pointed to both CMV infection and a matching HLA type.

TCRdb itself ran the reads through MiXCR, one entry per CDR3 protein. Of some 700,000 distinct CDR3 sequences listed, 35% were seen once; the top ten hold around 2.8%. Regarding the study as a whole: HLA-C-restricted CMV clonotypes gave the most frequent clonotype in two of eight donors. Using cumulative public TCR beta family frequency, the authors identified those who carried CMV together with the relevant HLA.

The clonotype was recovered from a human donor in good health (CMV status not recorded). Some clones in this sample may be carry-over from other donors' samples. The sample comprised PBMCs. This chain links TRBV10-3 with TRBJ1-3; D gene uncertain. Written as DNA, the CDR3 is TGTGCCATCAGTGAGGCTGCGGGGAATGGAAACACCATATATTTT. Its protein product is CAISEAAGNGNTIYF.